This TCR beta chain was recorded in a study of blood T cell repertoires in COVID-19. At the level of the study: The analysed material was cDNA or gDNA that came from T cells, B-cell-depleted T cells, or PBMCs.

This CDR3 contains 15 residues. Germline CDR1 reads SGHVS; CDR2 reads FQNEAQ. Between the trimmed V and J ends, which lost 2 bases and 2 bases, there was a span of 13 bases. Assay used: immunoSEQ multiplex PCR; TCRdb lists only in-frame clones, some missing. The table includes approximately 200,000 clones, approximately 87% detected once. The sample taken for sequencing was peripheral blood. The gene calls are TRBV7-8 and TRBJ2-7; D may be TRBD1 (6 bases). The origin of this receptor is a man in his 60s who had recovered from COVID-19. As DNA, the CDR3 is TGTGCCAGCAGCTTAAGTGGACAGTTCGCCTACGAGCAGTACTTC. Protein sequence: CASSLSGQFAYEQYF.